The 15 T cell receptor beta chains below come from one sample, sequenced in a study of blood T cell repertoires in COVID-19. This table comes from immunoSEQ multiplex PCR, and its TCRdb copy is limited to in-frame clones, with some not included. This table holds 200,000 to 250,000 clones, roughly 85% found once. Sequencing input: peripheral blood. Receptor source: a woman in her sixties or seventies with COVID-19, enrolled during active disease.

The gene calls are TRBV7-2 and TRBJ1-2; D is unclear. This CDR3 spans 14 amino acids. The germline gives CDR1 SGHTA, CDR2 FQGNSA. V shed 6 bases and J shed 7 bases, with 18 bases lying between them. The DNA of the CDR3 is TGTGCCAGCAGTCAGGAGGTTCAGGTTCCTGGCTACACCTTC. This gives the protein CASSQEVQVPGYTF.

The chain uses TRBV7-2 and TRBJ1-3; no firm D call. The CDR3 consists of 14 residues. Per the germline V gene, CDR1 is SGHTA and CDR2 is FQGNSA. The ends were cut back, 3 bases at V and 0 bases at J, with 6 bases in the middle. The CDR3 DNA reads TGTGCCAGCAGCTTGATGAGCTCTGGAAACACCATATATTTT. Translation: CASSLMSSGNTIYF.

The V gene is TRBV2, the J gene TRBJ1-3; D might be TRBD1 (5 bases). The CDR3 runs to 13 residues. Deletions cut 2 bases from V and 3 bases from J, with 5 bases between. Germline CDR1 reads SNHLY; CDR2 reads FYNNEI. CDR3 coding DNA: TGTGCCAGCAGTGAACAGGGTGGAAACACCATATATTTT. It is translated as CASSEQGGNTIYF.

The rearrangement uses TRBV7-2 and TRBJ1-1, with D possibly TRBD1 on 6 matching bases. V lost 4 bases to trimming and J lost 4 bases, with 10 bases between them. This CDR3 region has 13 residues. The germline V gene encodes CDR1 SGHTA and CDR2 FQGNSA. The CDR3 here is CASSSGQSTEAFF. CDR3 in DNA: TGTGCCAGCAGCTCTGGACAGAGCACTGAAGCTTTCTTT.

The chain has TRBV7-9 and TRBJ2-5; D is perhaps TRBD2 (6 bases). V shed 6 bases and J shed 5 bases, with 22 bases lying between them. The CDR3 totals 16 residues. Germline V CDR1 and CDR2: SEHNR, FQNEAQ (reference sequence). Written as DNA, the CDR3 is TGTGCCAGCAGTTACACCGGGAGCCTGGTTGGGGAGACCCAGTACTTC. Protein: CASSYTGSLVGETQYF.

The chain couples TRBV2 to TRBJ2-3, with 10 bases lining up with TRBD2. The germline V gene has CDR1 SNHLY and CDR2 FYNNEI. Trimming cost V 2 bases and J 6 bases; bases outside gene matches: 5. The CDR3 length is 15 residues. DNA of the CDR3: TGTGCCAGCAGTGAACTGCTAGCGGGAGCTGATACGCAGTATTTT. It yields the protein CASSELLAGADTQYF.

In this sample, this clone turned up once. The rearrangement uses TRBV28 and TRBJ2-1, with 10 bases fitting TRBD2. The CDR3 contains 16 residues. V lost 5 bases, J lost 6 bases, and 10 bases stayed unmatched. CDR1 and CDR2 from the germline V gene are MDHEN and SYDVKM. The CDR3 region is CASSGSSGRAFNEQFF. CDR3 sequence (DNA): TGTGCCAGCAGTGGCTCGAGCGGGAGGGCCTTCAATGAGCAGTTCTTC.

The chain carries TRBV19 and TRBJ2-3; 7 bases agree with TRBD1. CDR1 and CDR2 (germline): LNHDA, SQIVND (reference sequence). The CDR3 runs to 14 residues. The ends lost 5 bases at V and 3 bases at J; junction bases unmatched: 5. The CDR3 bases are TGTGCCAGTAGTGAATACAGGGGTACAGATACGCAGTATTTT. It encodes CASSEYRGTDTQYF.

This clone occurred once. The J gene is TRBJ2-2, the V gene TRBV7-2, with D perhaps matching TRBD1 (6 bases). Trimming removed 7 bases from V and 0 bases from J, with 15 bases in between. The length of the CDR3 is 16 residues. The germline V gene encodes CDR1 SGHTA and CDR2 FQGNSA. CDR3: CASNKPQGPNTGELFF. CDR3 bases: TGTGCCAGCAACAAACCTCAGGGGCCGAACACCGGGGAGCTGTTTTTT.

The chain couples TRBV18 to TRBJ1-5, with D possibly TRBD1 on 5 matching bases. The CDR3 sequence is 13 residues long. The V gene lost 6 bases and the J gene lost 10 bases, with 16 bases spanning the gap. Per germline, CDR1 KGHSH and CDR2 LQKENI. CDR3 region: CASSLDSSHPQHF. Here the CDR3 DNA reads TGTGCCAGCTCGCTAGACAGTTCCCATCCCCAGCATTTT.

The CDR3 loop reads CASSLQGAVFPGYEQYF. Written as DNA, the CDR3 is TGCGCCAGCAGCTTACAGGGGGCTGTTTTCCCCGGCTACGAGCAGTACTTC. This chain uses TRBV5-1 with TRBJ2-7, with 9 bases aligning to TRBD1. CDR3 length equals 17 residues. The trim removed 2 bases at V and 3 bases at J, leaving 12 bases unmatched. Germline V gene lookup returns CDR1 SGHRS and CDR2 YFSETQ.

The chain has TRBV24-1 and TRBJ1-6; D is uncertain. The CDR3 has 14 amino acids. V gave up 1 base and J gave up 7 bases, with 7 bases separating them. Germline loops: CDR1 KGHDR, CDR2 SFDVKD. CDR3 region: CATSDFLLNSPLHF. The CDR3 DNA is TGTGCCACCAGTGATTTCTTATTGAATTCACCCCTCCACTTT.

The genes are TRBV11-3 and TRBJ2-3, with 7 positions matching TRBD1. The V gene's germline CDR1 is SGHNT and CDR2 YENEEA. This CDR3 region has 17 residues. Germline trimming cut 5 bases from V and 4 bases from J; bases unmatched to any gene: 15. The CDR3 is CASSPRLTGKGADTQYF. The CDR3 nucleotides read TGTGCCAGCAGCCCCCGTCTGACAGGGAAAGGGGCAGATACGCAGTATTTT. Full variable domain (missing parts from reference TRBV11-3 and TRBJ2-3): EAGVVQSPRYKIIEKKQPVAFWCNPISGHNTLYWYLQNLGQGPELLIRYENEEAVDDSQLPKDRFSAERLKGVDSTLKIQPAELGDSAVYLCASSPRLTGKGADTQYFGPGTRLTVL.

J is TRBJ1-5 and V is TRBV7-6, with D maybe TRBD1 (6 bases). CDR3 size: 15 residues. V was pared by 2 bases and J by 4 bases, with 12 bases between. Germline-derived CDR1 and CDR2 are SGHVS and FNYEAQ. The CDR3 loop is CASSLTGRGNQPQHF. The CDR3 coding sequence is TGTGCCAGCAGCTTAACAGGGAGGGGGAATCAGCCCCAGCATTTT.

The chain uses TRBV9 and TRBJ1-1, with D unclear. Germline CDR1 is SGDLS and CDR2 is YYNGEE. CDR3 length equals 13 residues. V lost 4 bases to trimming and J lost 4 bases, with 11 bases between them. The CDR3 coding sequence is TGTGCCAGCAGCTTAGCCACCGGCACTGAAGCTTTCTTT. Its translation: CASSLATGTEAFF.